The present TCR beta chain was sequenced within a study of blood T cell repertoires in COVID-19. Study-wide context: The cDNA or gDNA used as material had been derived from T cells, B-cell-depleted T cells, or PBMCs.

Source study methods: Estimated nucleated cell counts came from reference gene primer amplification. The data were produced by immunoSEQ multiplex PCR, yet TCRdb's version contains in-frame clones alone and is incomplete. The DNA gave D and trimming, while V, J and clone size come from that table. The table shows roughly 290,000 clones, with approximately 86% occurring only once. A single count supports this clone. V dropped 2 bases and J dropped 6 bases, with 14 bases sitting between them. Germline lookup yields CDR1 SGHDT and CDR2 YYEEEE. The CDR3 sequence is 14 residues long. The chain has TRBV5-6 and TRBJ1-2, with TRBD1 as a possible D gene (5 bases). This TCR derives from a woman younger than 45 who had recovered from COVID-19. The sample comprised peripheral blood. The CDR3 DNA is TGTGCCAGCAGCTTAGGGCAGGGAGGTGATGGCTACACCTTC. Amino acids: CASSLGQGGDGYTF.